Sequencing of this T cell receptor beta chain was carried out in a study of blood T cell repertoires in COVID-19. The assay was immunoSEQ multiplex PCR, and TCRdb's table has in-frame clones only and misses some. This sample has around 470,000 clones, with around 90% found just once. Per germline, CDR1 SGHRS and CDR2 YFSETQ. The CDR3 contains 15 residues. Trimming took 0 bases from V and 0 from J, leaving 7 bases between them. Concerning this clone itself: Different DNA sequences within this sample yield the same CDR3.

V usage is TRBV5-1 and J usage is TRBJ2-1; D unresolved. The origin of this receptor is a man aged 18 to 35 who had recovered from COVID-19. Specimen: PBMCs or T cells enriched from blood (not recorded which). In DNA, the CDR3 is TGCGCCAGCAGCTTGGGTCCGAGCTCCTACAATGAGCAGTTCTTC. Residues: CASSLGPSSYNEQFF.